What follows describes a single T cell receptor beta chain. This CDR3 is 14 amino acids long. V lost 5 bases and J 0 bases, leaving 8 bases between the germline ends. The germline gives CDR1 LNHNV, CDR2 YYDKDF (reference sequence). The sample comes from a study of blood T cell repertoires in COVID-19. The wider study: Italy, Spain and the United States were the sources of the convalescent and acute COVID-19 samples. T cells, B-cell-depleted T cells, or PBMCs supplied cDNA or gDNA.

Under the authors' procedure: Nucleated cell number was recorded as an estimate derived from reference gene primer amplification. Repertoires were generated with immunoSEQ multiplex PCR, while TCRdb's copy carries only in-frame clones and drops some. The V and J calls and clone size come from that table; D and trimming were worked out from the DNA. The data hold 55,000 to 80,000 clones, with about nine tenths observed a single time. This receptor was identified in a human donor in a cohort sampled during active COVID-19. Sequenced material: peripheral blood. The V gene is TRBV15, the J gene TRBJ1-5; D may be TRBD1 (6 bases). Here the CDR3 DNA reads TGTGCCACCAGCTTGACAGGTAGCAATCAGCCCCAGCATTTT. It codes for CATSLTGSNQPQHF.